This T cell receptor (beta chain) was identified during a study of T cell responses to AZD1222 COVID-19 vaccine. TCRdb keeps only in-frame clones here, not all; method: immunoSEQ multiplex PCR. The sample consists of some 130,000 clones, approximately 91% of them appearing once. Broader study findings: Compared with day 0, the breadth and depth of the Spike-specific TCR repertoire rose significantly after two doses of AZD1222.

Comment on this clone: Its specificity is not known.

The sequence came from an adult who received the AZD1222 COVID-19 vaccine. The sequenced sample was peripheral blood, obtained 28 days after the second AZD1222 dose.

The CDR3 coding sequence is TGCGCCAGCAGCCCAAACAGGGAGAGCTATGGCTACACCTTC. It encodes CASSPNRESYGYTF. The gene calls are TRBV5-1 and TRBJ1-2; tentative D call: TRBD1 (6 bases). CDR1 and CDR2 from the germline V gene are SGHRS and YFSETQ. The CDR3 is 14 amino acids. V was trimmed by 4 bases and J by 4 bases, leaving 14 bases between them.